This TCR beta chain was observed in a study of beta chain features in type 1 diabetes. Sequencing targeted expressed TCRB transcripts, as all isolated RNA had been reverse transcribed. The table came from immunoSEQ multiplex PCR; TCRdb's copy has only in-frame clones and leaves some out. The sample shows 200,000 to 250,000 clones, roughly 9.6% of them seen only once. This CDR3 comprises 18 residues. Trimming took 2 bases from V and 0 from J, leaving 19 bases between them. From germline, CDR1 is SGHTA and CDR2 FQGTGA. The receptor was derived from a woman in her late teens or twenties in good health. Sequencing was performed on naive CD4+ T cells from blood. The V gene is TRBV7-3, the J gene TRBJ1-1; TRBD1 is a possible D gene (5 bases). DNA for the CDR3: TGTGCCAGCAGCTTAGTCGGGGGTCTGGTGAGATTGAACACTGAAGCTTTCTTT. Translated, it gives CASSLVGGLVRLNTEAFF.